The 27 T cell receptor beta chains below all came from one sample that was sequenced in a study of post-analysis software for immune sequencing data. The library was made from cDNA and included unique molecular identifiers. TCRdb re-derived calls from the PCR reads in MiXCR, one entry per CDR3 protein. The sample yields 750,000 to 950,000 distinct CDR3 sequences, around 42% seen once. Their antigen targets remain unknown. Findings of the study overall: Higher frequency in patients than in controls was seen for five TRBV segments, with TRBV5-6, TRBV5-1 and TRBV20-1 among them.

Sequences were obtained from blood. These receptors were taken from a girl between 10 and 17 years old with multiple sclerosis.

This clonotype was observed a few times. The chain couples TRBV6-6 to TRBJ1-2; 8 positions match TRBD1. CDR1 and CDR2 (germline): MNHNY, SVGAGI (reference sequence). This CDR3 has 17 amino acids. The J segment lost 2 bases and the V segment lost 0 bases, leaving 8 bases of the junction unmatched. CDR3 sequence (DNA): TGTGCCAGCAGTTACTCGAACCCCGGACAGGGAAACTATGGCTACACCTTC. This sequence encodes CASSYSNPGQGNYGYTF.

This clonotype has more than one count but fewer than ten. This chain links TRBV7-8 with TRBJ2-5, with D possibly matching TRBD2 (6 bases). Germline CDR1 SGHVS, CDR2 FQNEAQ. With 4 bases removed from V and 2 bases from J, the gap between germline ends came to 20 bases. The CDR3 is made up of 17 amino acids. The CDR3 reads CASSSDEPGLMQETQYF. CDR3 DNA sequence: TGTGCCAGCAGCTCCGACGAACCGGGACTTATGCAAGAGACCCAGTACTTC.

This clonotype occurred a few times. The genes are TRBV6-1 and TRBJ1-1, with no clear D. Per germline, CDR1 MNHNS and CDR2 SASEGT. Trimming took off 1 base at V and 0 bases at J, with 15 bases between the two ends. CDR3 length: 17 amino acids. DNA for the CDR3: TGTGCCAGCAGTGAAGGACACCCCGATTTTATGAACACTGAAGCTTTCTTT. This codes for CASSEGHPDFMNTEAFF.

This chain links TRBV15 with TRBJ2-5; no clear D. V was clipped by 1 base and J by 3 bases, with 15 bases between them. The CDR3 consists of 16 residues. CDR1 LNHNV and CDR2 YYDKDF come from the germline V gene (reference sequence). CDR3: CATSRVPRNQKETQYF. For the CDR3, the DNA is TGTGCCACCAGCAGAGTCCCGCGTAACCAAAAAGAGACCCAGTACTTC. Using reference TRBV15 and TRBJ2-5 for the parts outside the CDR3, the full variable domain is DAMVIQNPRYQVTQFGKPVTLSCSQTLNHNVMYWYQQKSSQAPKLLFHYYDKDFNNEADTPDNFQSRRPNTSFCFLDIRSPGLGDTAMYLCATSRVPRNQKETQYFGPGTRLLVL.

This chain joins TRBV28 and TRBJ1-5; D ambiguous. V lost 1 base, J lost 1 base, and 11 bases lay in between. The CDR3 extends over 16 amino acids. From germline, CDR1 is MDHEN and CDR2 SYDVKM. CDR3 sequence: CASSLSNGPSNQPQHF. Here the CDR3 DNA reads TGTGCCAGCAGTTTATCTAACGGCCCGAGCAATCAGCCCCAGCATTTT.

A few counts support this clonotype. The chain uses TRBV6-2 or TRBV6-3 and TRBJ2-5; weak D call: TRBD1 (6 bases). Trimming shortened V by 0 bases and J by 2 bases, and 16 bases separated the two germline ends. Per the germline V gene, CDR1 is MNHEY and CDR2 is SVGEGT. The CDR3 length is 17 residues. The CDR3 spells CASSYSSGGPDQETQYF. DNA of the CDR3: TGTGCCAGCAGTTACTCGTCTGGGGGCCCGGATCAAGAGACCCAGTACTTC.

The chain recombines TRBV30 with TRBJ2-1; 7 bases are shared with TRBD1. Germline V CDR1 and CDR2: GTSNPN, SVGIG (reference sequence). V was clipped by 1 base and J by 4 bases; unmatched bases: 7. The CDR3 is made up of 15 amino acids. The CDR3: CAWSAPDRKYNEQFF. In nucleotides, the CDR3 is TGTGCCTGGAGTGCCCCGGACAGGAAGTACAATGAGCAGTTCTTC. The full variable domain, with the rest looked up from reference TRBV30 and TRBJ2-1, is SQTIHQWPATLVQPVGSPLSLECTVEGTSNPNLYWYRQAAGRGLQLLFYSVGIGQISSEVPQNLSASRPQDRQFILSSKKLLLSDSGFYLCAWSAPDRKYNEQFFGPGTRLTVL.

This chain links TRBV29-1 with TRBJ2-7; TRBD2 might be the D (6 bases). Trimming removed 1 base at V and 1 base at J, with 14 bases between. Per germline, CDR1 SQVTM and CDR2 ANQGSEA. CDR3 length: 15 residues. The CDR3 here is CSVEVAGQGSYEQYF. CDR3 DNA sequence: TGCAGCGTTGAAGTGGCGGGGCAGGGTTCCTACGAGCAGTACTTC.

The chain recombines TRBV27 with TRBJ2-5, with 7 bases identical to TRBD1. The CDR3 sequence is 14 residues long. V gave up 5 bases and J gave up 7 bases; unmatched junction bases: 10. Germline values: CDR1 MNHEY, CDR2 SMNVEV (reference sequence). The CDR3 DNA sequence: TGTGCCAGCAGTGCCTTATTCCCAGGGGGGACCCAGTACTTC. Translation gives CASSALFPGGTQYF.

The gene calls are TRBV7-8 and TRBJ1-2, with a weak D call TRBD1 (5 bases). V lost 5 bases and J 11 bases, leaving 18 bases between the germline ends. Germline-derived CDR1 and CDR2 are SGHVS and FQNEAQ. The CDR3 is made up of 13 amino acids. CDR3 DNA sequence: TGTGCCAGCAGCCTACATCTCAGGGAGGGATACACCTTC. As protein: CASSLHLREGYTF. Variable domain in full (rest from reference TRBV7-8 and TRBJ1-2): GAGVSQSPRYKVAKRGQDVALRCDPISGHVSLFWYQQALGQGPEFLTYFQNEAQLDKSGLPSDRFFAERPEGSVSTLKIQRTQQEDSAVYLCASSLHLREGYTFGSGTRLTVV.

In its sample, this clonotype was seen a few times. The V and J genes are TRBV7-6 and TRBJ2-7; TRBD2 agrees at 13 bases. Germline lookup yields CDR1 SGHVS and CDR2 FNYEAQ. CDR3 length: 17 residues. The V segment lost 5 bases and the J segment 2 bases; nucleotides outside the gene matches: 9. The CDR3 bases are TGTGCCAGCAGCCCAGGACTAGCGGGAGCGCACCCCTACGAGCAGTACTTC. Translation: CASSPGLAGAHPYEQYF.

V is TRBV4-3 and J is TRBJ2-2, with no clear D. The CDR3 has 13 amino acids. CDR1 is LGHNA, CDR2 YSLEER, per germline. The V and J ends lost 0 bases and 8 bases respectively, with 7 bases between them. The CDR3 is CASSQDSLGELFF. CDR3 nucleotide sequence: TGCGCCAGCAGCCAAGATTCCTTGGGGGAGCTGTTTTTT.

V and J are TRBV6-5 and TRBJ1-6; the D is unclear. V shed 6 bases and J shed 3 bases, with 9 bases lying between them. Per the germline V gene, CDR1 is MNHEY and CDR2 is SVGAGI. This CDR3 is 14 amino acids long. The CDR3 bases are TGTGCCAGCAGAAACGGGGTCTATAATTCACCCCTCCACTTT. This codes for CASRNGVYNSPLHF.

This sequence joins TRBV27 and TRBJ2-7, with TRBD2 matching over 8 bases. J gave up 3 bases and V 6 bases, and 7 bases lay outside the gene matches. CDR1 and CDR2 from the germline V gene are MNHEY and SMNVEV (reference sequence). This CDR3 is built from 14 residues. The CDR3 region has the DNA TGTGCCAGCAGCGACTCGGGACTAGGCTACGAGCAGTACTTC. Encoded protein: CASSDSGLGYEQYF.

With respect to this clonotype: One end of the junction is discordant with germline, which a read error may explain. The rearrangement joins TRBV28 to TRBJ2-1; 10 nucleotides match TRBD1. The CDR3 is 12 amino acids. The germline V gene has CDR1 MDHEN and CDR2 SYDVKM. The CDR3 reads CASSLGQGRQVF. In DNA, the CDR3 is TGTGCCAGCAGCCTGGGACAGGGGCGGCAGGTCTTC.

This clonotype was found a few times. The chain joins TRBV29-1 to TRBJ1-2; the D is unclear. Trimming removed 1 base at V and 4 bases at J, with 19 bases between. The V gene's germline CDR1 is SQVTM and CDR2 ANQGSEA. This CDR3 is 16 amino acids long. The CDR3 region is CSVEGHAAGQPYGYTF. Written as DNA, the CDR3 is TGCAGCGTTGAAGGTCACGCGGCAGGTCAGCCCTATGGCTACACCTTC.

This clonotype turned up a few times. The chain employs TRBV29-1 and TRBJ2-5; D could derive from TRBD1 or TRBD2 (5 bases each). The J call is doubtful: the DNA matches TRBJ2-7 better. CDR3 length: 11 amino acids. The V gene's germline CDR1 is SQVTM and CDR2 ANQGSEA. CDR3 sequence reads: CSGGDGYEQYF. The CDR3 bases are TGCAGCGGTGGGGACGGCTACGAGCAGTACTTC.

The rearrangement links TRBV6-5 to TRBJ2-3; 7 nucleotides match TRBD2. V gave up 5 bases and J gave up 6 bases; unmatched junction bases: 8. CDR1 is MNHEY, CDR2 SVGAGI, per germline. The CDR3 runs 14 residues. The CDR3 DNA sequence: TGTGCCAGCAGTGCTCGGACTAGTGCGGATACGCAGTATTTT. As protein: CASSARTSADTQYF.

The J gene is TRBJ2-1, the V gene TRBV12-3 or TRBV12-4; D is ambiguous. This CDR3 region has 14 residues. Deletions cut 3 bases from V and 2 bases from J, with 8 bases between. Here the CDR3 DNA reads TGTGCCAGCAGTTTGCTTCACACCTACAATGAGCAGTTCTTC. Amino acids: CASSLLHTYNEQFF.

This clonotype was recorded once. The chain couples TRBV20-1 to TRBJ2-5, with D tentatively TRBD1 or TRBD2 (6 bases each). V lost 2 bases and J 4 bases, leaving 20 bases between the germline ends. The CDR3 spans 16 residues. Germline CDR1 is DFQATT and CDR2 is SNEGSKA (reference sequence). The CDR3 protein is CSARTPGGEVPETQYF. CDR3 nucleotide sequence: TGCAGTGCTAGAACCCCCGGGGGCGAGGTTCCAGAGACCCAGTACTTC.

CDR3 amino acids: CAARDKTPDTQYF. CDR3 sequence (DNA): TGTGCCGCCCGGGACAAAACTCCAGATACGCAGTATTTT. V gene TRBV10-3 combines with J gene TRBJ2-3; TRBD1 might be the D (6 bases). The CDR3 spans 13 residues. Trimming removed 11 bases from V and 4 bases from J, with 16 bases in between. The germline CDR1 and CDR2 sequences are ENHRY and SYGVKD.

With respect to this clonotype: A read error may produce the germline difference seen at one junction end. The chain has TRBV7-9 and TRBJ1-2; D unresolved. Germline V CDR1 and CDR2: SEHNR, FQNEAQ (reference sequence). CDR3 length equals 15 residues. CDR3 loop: CASNLDGFGQHGYTF. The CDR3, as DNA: TGTGCCAGCAACTTAGACGGGTTCGGGCAGCATGGCTACACCTTC.

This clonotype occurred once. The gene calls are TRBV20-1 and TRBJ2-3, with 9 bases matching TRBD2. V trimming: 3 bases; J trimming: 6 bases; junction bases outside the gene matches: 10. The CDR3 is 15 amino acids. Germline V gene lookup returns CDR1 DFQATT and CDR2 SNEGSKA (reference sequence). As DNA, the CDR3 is TGCAGTGCTAGTGCGGCGCGGGAGGGCCTGGATACGCAGTATTTT. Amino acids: CSASAAREGLDTQYF.

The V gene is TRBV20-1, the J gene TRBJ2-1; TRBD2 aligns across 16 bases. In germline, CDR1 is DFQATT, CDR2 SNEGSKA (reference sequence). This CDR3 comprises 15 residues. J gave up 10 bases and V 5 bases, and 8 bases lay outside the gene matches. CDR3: CSAAGLAGGPIEQFF. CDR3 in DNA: TGCAGTGCTGCGGGACTAGCGGGAGGGCCAATCGAGCAGTTCTTC.

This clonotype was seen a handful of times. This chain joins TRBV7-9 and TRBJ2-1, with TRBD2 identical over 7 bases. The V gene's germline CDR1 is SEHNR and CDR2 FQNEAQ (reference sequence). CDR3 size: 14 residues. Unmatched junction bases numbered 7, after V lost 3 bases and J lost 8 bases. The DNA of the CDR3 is TGTGCCAGCAGCTTGTATAAGGGGAGGGATGAGCAGTTCTTC. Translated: CASSLYKGRDEQFF.

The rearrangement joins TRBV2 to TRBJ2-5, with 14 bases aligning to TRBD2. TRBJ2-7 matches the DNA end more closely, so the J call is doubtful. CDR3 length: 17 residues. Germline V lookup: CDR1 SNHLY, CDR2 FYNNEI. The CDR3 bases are TGTGCCAGCCAATTGGGACTAGCGGGAGTGGCCCACAACGAGCAGTACTTC. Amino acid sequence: CASQLGLAGVAHNEQYF.

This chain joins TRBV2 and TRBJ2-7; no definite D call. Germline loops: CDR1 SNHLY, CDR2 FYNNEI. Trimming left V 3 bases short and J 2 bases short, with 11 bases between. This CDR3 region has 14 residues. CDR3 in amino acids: CASSEGLLPYEQYF. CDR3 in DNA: TGTGCCAGCAGTGAGGGTCTTCTACCCTACGAGCAGTACTTC.